The rows below give T cell receptor beta chains drawn from one sample of a study of blood T cells in healthy people across ages. Using its own MiXCR run on the 5' RACE reads, TCRdb lists one record per CDR3 protein. The data hold more than 650,000 distinct CDR3 sequences, with around a fifth observed a single time. Sequencing was done on a sample of blood. The receptors were gathered from a man between 65 and 85 years old in good health. CDR3s leave out the opening cysteine and the closing phenylalanine or tryptophan. Fields, in order: V gene, J gene, clone size, CDR3 protein. A row's size may be missing; if present it is once, few, many or a size class.

>TRBV12-3/TRBV12-4|TRBJ1-2|few
ASTLGGFDGYT
>TRBV20-1|TRBJ1-3|.
SARAGPSGNTIY
>TRBV29-1|TRBJ2-3|.
SVPYPATDTQY
>TRBV7-8|TRBJ2-1|few
ASSLTLAGGSEQF
>TRBV25-1|TRBJ1-5|.
ASGVPLGAQPQH
>TRBV20-1|TRBJ2-1|.
SAQPADNNEQF
>TRBV10-3|TRBJ1-3|.
AISQTGSGNTIY
>TRBV20-1|TRBJ1-4|.
SARNSYIEKLF
>TRBV30|TRBJ2-1|.
AGEPGTSLNEQF
>TRBV6-5|.|.
ASSYSREGFFNEQF
>TRBV2|TRBJ2-4|.
ASSDGTSGRRY
>TRBV12-3/TRBV12-4|TRBJ1-3|.
ASALGNTIY
>TRBV7-9|.|.
ASSLEIQQRGPKNEQF
>TRBV7-9|TRBJ2-1|once
ASRNSGSYYNEQF
>TRBV3-1|TRBJ2-1|few
ASSQATLSYNEQF
>TRBV7-2|TRBJ2-3|.
ASSPGTSGGADTQY
>TRBV24-1|TRBJ2-3|.
AASDSSGMSTDTQY
>TRBV19|TRBJ1-2|few
ASSIWMRYRKEANYGYT
>TRBV7-2|TRBJ2-1|few
ASSSPGLAFSYNEQF
>TRBV20-1|TRBJ2-7|.
SALPRGRNYEQY
>TRBV5-5|TRBJ2-1|.
ASSLGFLNNEQF
>TRBV6-5|TRBJ2-2|.
ASWGETLNTGELF
>TRBV7-2|TRBJ2-3|few
ASSPLTSGTDTQY
>TRBV21-1|TRBJ1-1|few
ASSKATTGQRLGNRGHTEAF
>TRBV9|TRBJ2-1|few
ASSVRGTSGYNEQF
>TRBV29-1|TRBJ1-1|few
SVSKAGGPTEAF
>TRBV7-2|TRBJ2-1|few
ASSFQLAGGDNEQF
>TRBV3-1|TRBJ2-7|few
ASSHQGPYEQY
>TRBV7-6|TRBJ2-7|.
ASSLLRSEQY
>TRBV6-2/TRBV6-3|TRBJ2-6|.
ASRSTGLGANVLT
>TRBV5-5|TRBJ1-5|.
ASSPLTGANQPQH
>TRBV2|TRBJ2-3|.
ASKVGLGDTQY
>TRBV12-3/TRBV12-4|TRBJ2-5|.
ASNTRSGSGETQY
>TRBV27|TRBJ1-2|.
ASSSGFGYT
>TRBV20-1|TRBJ1-1|few
SAGSGDFEAF
>TRBV20-1|TRBJ1-1|.
SASMVPEAF
>TRBV7-7|TRBJ2-3|.
ASSLGGALTDTQY
>TRBV11-2|TRBJ2-2|few
ASSLDLWGTGELF
>TRBV20-1|TRBJ2-3|.
SAREGLAAPGTDTQY
>TRBV20-1|.|few
SARWQVQETQY
>TRBV7-9|TRBJ2-3|.
ASRHTGTAKGDTQY
>TRBV12-3/TRBV12-4|TRBJ2-3|few
ASKRTGRSDTQY